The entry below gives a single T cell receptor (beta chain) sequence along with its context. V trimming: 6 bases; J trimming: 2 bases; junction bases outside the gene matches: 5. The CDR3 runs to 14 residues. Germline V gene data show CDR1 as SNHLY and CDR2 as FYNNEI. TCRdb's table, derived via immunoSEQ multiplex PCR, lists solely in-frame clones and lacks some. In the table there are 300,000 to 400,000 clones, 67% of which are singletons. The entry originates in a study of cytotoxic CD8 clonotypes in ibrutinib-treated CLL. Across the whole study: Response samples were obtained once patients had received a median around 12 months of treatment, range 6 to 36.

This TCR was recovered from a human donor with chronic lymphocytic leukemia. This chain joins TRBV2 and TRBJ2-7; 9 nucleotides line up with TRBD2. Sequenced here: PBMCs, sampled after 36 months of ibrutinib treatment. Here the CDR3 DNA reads TGTGCCAGCAGCCTTAGCGGGGGTACCTACGAGCAGTACTTC. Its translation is CASSLSGGTYEQYF.